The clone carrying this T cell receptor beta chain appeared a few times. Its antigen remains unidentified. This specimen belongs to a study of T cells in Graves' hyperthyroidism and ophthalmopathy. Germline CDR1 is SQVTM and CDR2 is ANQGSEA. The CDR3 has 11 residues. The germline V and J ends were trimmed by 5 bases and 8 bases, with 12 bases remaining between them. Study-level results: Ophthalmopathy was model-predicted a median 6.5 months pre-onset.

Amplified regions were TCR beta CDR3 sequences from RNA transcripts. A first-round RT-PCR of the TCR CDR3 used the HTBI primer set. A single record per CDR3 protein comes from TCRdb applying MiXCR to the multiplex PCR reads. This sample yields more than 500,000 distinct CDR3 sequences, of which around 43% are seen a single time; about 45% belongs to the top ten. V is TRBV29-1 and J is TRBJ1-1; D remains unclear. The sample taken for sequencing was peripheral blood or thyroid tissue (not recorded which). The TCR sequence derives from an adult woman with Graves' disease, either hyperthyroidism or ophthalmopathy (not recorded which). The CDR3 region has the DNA TGCAGCGTTCAAAGGGCGTACGAAGCTTTCTTT. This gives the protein CSVQRAYEAFF.